Listed here are 16 T cell receptor beta chains from one sample, sequenced in a study of blood T cell repertoires in COVID-19. The protocol was immunoSEQ multiplex PCR, while the TCRdb copy is restricted to in-frame clones and leaves out a portion. The table records some 150,000 clones, over 80% of them present only once. Sample: peripheral blood. The receptors stem from a man aged 50 to 59 who had recovered from COVID-19.

Only a few counts were recorded for this clone. The chain is built from TRBV4-3 and TRBJ1-5, with TRBD1 as a possible D gene (6 bases). The CDR3 covers 16 residues. Germline V gives CDR1 LGHNA, CDR2 YSLEER. V was clipped by 0 bases and J by 4 bases, with 13 bases between them. DNA of the CDR3: TGCGCCAGCAGCCAAGATTTAGGACAGAAGAATCAGCCCCAGCATTTT. It yields the protein CASSQDLGQKNQPQHF.

CDR3 DNA: TGTGCCAGCAGTAGAGACAGGGTGTCCTACGAGCAGTACTTC. This codes for CASSRDRVSYEQYF. The genes are TRBV2 and TRBJ2-7; 7 positions agree with TRBD1. V lost 5 bases, J lost 1 base, and 5 bases stayed unmatched. The CDR3 has 14 amino acids. CDR1 and CDR2 from the germline V gene are SNHLY and FYNNEI. The entire variable domain, with the rest obtained from reference TRBV2 and TRBJ2-7, is as follows: EPEVTQTPSHQVTQMGQEVILRCVPISNHLYFYWYRQILGQKVEFLVSFYNNEISEKSEIFDDQFSVERPDGSNFTLKIRSTKLEDSAMYFCASSRDRVSYEQYFGPGTRLTVT.

The rearrangement links TRBV7-9 to TRBJ1-2; the D gene is possibly TRBD1 (5 bases). Trimming removed 10 bases from V and 2 bases from J, with 23 bases in between. The CDR3 covers 16 residues. Germline assignment: CDR1 SEHNR and CDR2 FQNEAQ (reference sequence). The DNA of the CDR3 is TGTGCCACTCCGAGGGACTTTCCCATCGAGAACTATGGCTACACCTTC. Amino acids: CATPRDFPIENYGYTF.

The chain combines TRBV12-5 with TRBJ1-2; D is undetermined. V was shortened by 3 bases and J by 4 bases, with 12 bases between the two germline ends. Per the germline V gene, CDR1 is LGHNT and CDR2 is FRNRAP. CDR3 length equals 14 residues. CDR3 protein: CASGLQARTYGYTF. For the CDR3, the DNA is TGTGCTAGTGGTTTACAAGCGCGTACCTATGGCTACACCTTC.

The rearrangement joins TRBV12-3 or TRBV12-4 to TRBJ1-5; tentative D call: TRBD1 (6 bases). CDR3 length: 13 amino acids. Trimming left V 5 bases short and J 3 bases short, with 8 bases between. The CDR3, as DNA: TGTGCCAGCAGTGGACAGACCAATCAGCCCCAGCATTTT. Translated, it gives CASSGQTNQPQHF.

The CDR3 sequence: CASSPQQGGEETQYF. CDR3 coding DNA: TGTGCCAGCTCACCTCAGCAGGGAGGAGAAGAGACCCAGTACTTC. The chain joins TRBV18 to TRBJ2-5, with a tentative D call TRBD2 (6 bases). V lost 3 bases and J 3 bases, leaving 14 bases between the germline ends. Germline CDR1 is KGHSH and CDR2 is LQKENI. There are 15 residues in the CDR3.

The chain is built from TRBV6-5 and TRBJ2-5; no clear D gene. Looked up from germline, CDR1 is MNHEY and CDR2 is SVGAGI. With 6 bases removed from V and 5 bases from J, the gap between germline ends came to 13 bases. This CDR3 spans 13 amino acids. CDR3: CASRKQDSETQYF. The CDR3 nucleotides read TGTGCCAGCAGAAAGCAGGATTCGGAGACCCAGTACTTC.

This clone was detected a few times. V gene TRBV5-1 combines with J gene TRBJ2-1, with D tentatively TRBD1 (5 bases). V gave up 1 base and J gave up 7 bases, with 15 bases separating them. Germline CDR1 SGHRS, CDR2 YFSETQ. The CDR3 is 15 residues long. CDR3 sequence (DNA): TGCGCCAGCAGCTTGTTTGGGGATCCAGGGAATGAGCAGTTCTTC. It yields the protein CASSLFGDPGNEQFF. The complete variable domain, with remaining parts taken from reference TRBV5-1 and TRBJ2-1, reads KAGVTQTPRYLIKTRGQQVTLSCSPISGHRSVSWYQQTPGQGLQFLFEYFSETQRNKGNFPGRFSGRQFSNSRSEMNVSTLELGDSALYLCASSLFGDPGNEQFFGPGTRLTVL.

The chain employs TRBV9 and TRBJ1-1; D is undetermined. Trimming took off 0 bases at V and 2 bases at J, with 8 bases between the two ends. CDR3 length equals 14 residues. Looked up from germline, CDR1 is SGDLS and CDR2 is YYNGEE. The CDR3 loop is CASSVDVLNTEAFF. CDR3 coding DNA: TGTGCCAGCAGCGTAGATGTCCTTAACACTGAAGCTTTCTTT.

The rearrangement links TRBV18 to TRBJ1-1; 11 bases align to TRBD1. The germline gives CDR1 KGHSH, CDR2 LQKENI. CDR3 length: 14 amino acids. J gave up 3 bases and V 5 bases, and 2 bases lay outside the gene matches. Here the CDR3 DNA reads TGTGCCAGCTCAAAGGGACAGGGGGACACTGAAGCTTTCTTT. Its protein is CASSKGQGDTEAFF.

The chain recombines TRBV5-5 with TRBJ2-1; D may be TRBD1 (5 bases). V lost 4 bases, J lost 8 bases, and 10 bases lay in between. CDR3 size: 12 residues. Germline assignment: CDR1 SGHKS and CDR2 YYEKEE (reference sequence). The CDR3 protein is CASSTGVDEQFF. The CDR3 region has the DNA TGTGCCAGCAGCACAGGAGTAGATGAGCAGTTCTTC.

The rearrangement uses TRBV2 and TRBJ1-1; TRBD1 aligns across 7 bases. The CDR3 totals 15 residues. Per germline, CDR1 SNHLY and CDR2 FYNNEI. The V gene end was trimmed by 6 bases and the J gene end by 3 bases; junction bases not matched to a gene: 10. The CDR3 spells CASSQYSTGDTEAFF. The CDR3 coding sequence is TGTGCCAGCAGCCAATATTCCACAGGGGACACTGAAGCTTTCTTT.

This sequence joins TRBV7-2 and TRBJ1-1; D may be TRBD1 (6 bases). The V end was cut by 4 bases, the J end by 4 bases, with 16 bases between. CDR3 length: 15 residues. Germline values: CDR1 SGHTA, CDR2 FQGNSA. In nucleotides, the CDR3 is TGTGCCAGCAGCTATGGCGCAGGGGAATTCACTGAAGCTTTCTTT. Its protein is CASSYGAGEFTEAFF.

The table lists this clone with a few counts. This sequence joins TRBV7-5 and TRBJ2-2; TRBD1 is taken as the D call from the table, unchecked against the DNA. TRBV7-5 is a pseudogene. This CDR3 contains 15 residues. CDR3 sequence reads: CARSLEGAVTGELFF. Written as DNA, the CDR3 is TGTGCCAGAAGCTTAGAGGGGGCGGTCACCGGGGAGCTGTTTTTT.

The gene calls are TRBV4-2 and TRBJ2-7, with D perhaps TRBD1 (6 bases). CDR1 is LGHNA, CDR2 YNFKEQ, per germline. V gave up 0 bases and J gave up 0 bases, with 15 bases separating them. This CDR3 has 17 amino acids. The chain's CDR3 is CASSQEEGQFFSYEQYF. The CDR3 DNA sequence: TGTGCCAGCAGCCAAGAAGAGGGACAATTTTTCTCCTACGAGCAGTACTTC.

The rearrangement uses TRBV9 and TRBJ1-4; possible D gene TRBD1, 5 bases. The length of the CDR3 is 16 residues. Germline values: CDR1 SGDLS, CDR2 YYNGEE. Trimming left V 0 bases short and J 3 bases short, with 12 bases between. CDR3 loop: CASSVAGGVANEKLFF. CDR3 DNA: TGTGCCAGCAGCGTAGCGGGAGGGGTCGCTAATGAAAAACTGTTTTTT.